Below are 9 T cell receptor beta chains sequenced from a single sample in a study of cytotoxic CD8 clonotypes in ibrutinib-treated CLL. TCRdb keeps only in-frame clones here, not all; method: immunoSEQ multiplex PCR. The sample has fewer than 40,000 clones; about 70% are singletons. The material was PBMCs, obtained at disease progression, from a patient treated with ibrutinib. The receptors originated from a human donor with chronic lymphocytic leukemia.

This clone has a handful of counts. Other DNA sequences in this sample translate to the same CDR3. This chain joins TRBV29-1 and TRBJ2-1; the match to TRBD2 covers 9 bases. Germline CDR1 SQVTM, CDR2 ANQGSEA. CDR3 size: 14 residues. With 1 base clipped from V and 7 bases from J, the junction kept 5 bases outside the gene matches. The chain's CDR3 is CSVEGDSGSNEQFF. As DNA, the CDR3 is TGCAGCGTTGAAGGCGATAGCGGGAGTAATGAGCAGTTCTTC.

This chain connects TRBV7-8 to TRBJ2-1, with 7 nucleotides matching TRBD2. Germline CDR1 reads SGHVS; CDR2 reads FQNEAQ. The CDR3 runs 18 residues. V shed 2 bases and J 4 bases; nucleotides not matched to a gene: 14. The CDR3 region has the DNA TGTGCCAGCAGCTTACGGTCCGGGGCGTCGGGAGGATACAATGAGCAGTTCTTC. Protein product: CASSLRSGASGGYNEQFF.

This clone was detected a few times. The CDR3 bases are TGTGCCAGCAGAAGTTCGGGACTAGGCTACAATGAGCAGTTCTTC. The encoded protein is CASRSSGLGYNEQFF. This chain links TRBV7-9 with TRBJ2-1; 8 positions agree with TRBD2. Germline CDR1 SEHNR, CDR2 FQNEAQ (reference sequence). The junction had 7 bases not matched to a gene; V was cut back by 6 bases and J by 3 bases. The CDR3 covers 15 residues. The variable domain in full, completed from reference TRBV7-9 and TRBJ2-1, reads DTGVSQNPRHKITKRGQNVTFRCDPISEHNRLYWYRQTLGQGPEFLTYFQNEAQLEKSRLLSDRFSAERPKGSFSTLEIQRTEQGDSAMYLCASRSSGLGYNEQFFGPGTRLTVL.

The chain employs TRBV6-5 and TRBJ1-6; tentatively, D is TRBD1 (6 bases). There are 14 residues in the CDR3. The V gene lost 2 bases and the J gene lost 7 bases, with 9 bases spanning the gap. Germline V gives CDR1 MNHEY, CDR2 SVGAGI. CDR3 loop: CASSYDRMNSPLHF. For the CDR3, the DNA is TGTGCCAGCAGTTACGACAGGATGAATTCACCCCTCCACTTT.

In this sample, this clone turned up a few times. The V call is TRBV19, the J call TRBJ1-2; 9 bases are shared with TRBD1. The V segment lost 5 bases and the J segment 8 bases; nucleotides outside the gene matches: 6. This CDR3 has 13 amino acids. Looked up from germline, CDR1 is LNHDA and CDR2 is SQIVND (reference sequence). The CDR3 DNA follows: TGTGCCAGTAGTCAACAGGGGGCGCGGGGCTACACCTTC. Translation: CASSQQGARGYTF.

This clone was detected only once. The V gene is TRBV30, the J gene TRBJ1-1; D is uncertain. The CDR3 totals 13 residues. Germline V gene lookup returns CDR1 GTSNPN and CDR2 SVGIG (reference sequence). V was pared by 3 bases and J by 4 bases, with 12 bases between. Written as DNA, the CDR3 is TGTGCCTGGAGCCTACGTGGATCCACTGAAGCTTTCTTT. Translating it yields CAWSLRGSTEAFF.

This sequence joins TRBV4-1 and TRBJ1-1, with unresolved D. The germline V gene has CDR1 MGHRA and CDR2 YSYEKL. Between the trimmed V and J ends, which lost 0 bases and 1 base, there was a span of 12 bases. The CDR3 contains 16 residues. The DNA of the CDR3 is TGCGCCAGCAGCCAAGATTCGCGGCGGTCGAACACTGAAGCTTTCTTT. Its protein product is CASSQDSRRSNTEAFF.

By sample share, this clone is large. The V gene is TRBV6-5, the J gene TRBJ1-1; D uncertain. The CDR3 runs 15 residues. Germline V gene sequence: CDR1 MNHEY, CDR2 SVGAGI. Trimming took off 0 bases at V and 1 base at J, with 9 bases between the two ends. The CDR3, as DNA: TGTGCCAGCAGTTACTCTCACGGAGGGAACACTGAAGCTTTCTTT. Its translation is CASSYSHGGNTEAFF.

The chain joins TRBV10-1 to TRBJ2-2, with 7 bases fitting TRBD1. From germline, CDR1 is WNHNN and CDR2 SYGVQD (reference sequence). The CDR3 runs to 12 residues. V shed 6 bases and J 6 bases; nucleotides not matched to a gene: 1. CDR3 residues: CASRGQSGELFF. The CDR3 DNA reads TGCGCCAGCAGGGGACAGTCCGGGGAGCTGTTTTTT.